A single sample is the source of the 7 T cell receptor beta chains below, sequenced in a study of blood T cell repertoires in COVID-19. Produced via immunoSEQ multiplex PCR; TCRdb's table is partial and in-frame only. The sample has some 200,000 clones; 75% to 85% are singletons. Material: PBMCs or T cells enriched from blood (not recorded which). The receptors originated from a man aged 35 to 55 who had recovered from COVID-19.

This clone was counted a single time. The chain uses TRBV5-6 and TRBJ2-7, with 10 bases aligning to TRBD1. Trimming at V came to 4 bases and at J to 6 bases, leaving 10 bases not matched to a gene. CDR3 length: 15 amino acids. Germline V CDR1 and CDR2: SGHDT, YYEEEE. This chain's CDR3 is CASSIPGQGSGEQYF. The CDR3 DNA sequence: TGTGCCAGCAGCATTCCGGGACAGGGGTCGGGCGAGCAGTACTTC.

CDR3 DNA: TGTGCCAGCAGCCCTCAGGGGACTGGAAACACCATATATTTT. It translates to CASSPQGTGNTIYF. This sequence joins TRBV3-1 (or the pseudogene TRBV3-2) and TRBJ1-3; perhaps TRBD1 as D (6 bases). CDR1 LGHDT and CDR2 YNNKEL come from the germline V gene (reference sequence). This CDR3 region has 14 residues. Trimming shortened V by 4 bases and J by 2 bases, and 9 bases separated the two germline ends.

The chain carries TRBV27 and TRBJ1-1; 8 nucleotides agree with TRBD1. J lost 10 bases, V lost 2 bases, and 12 bases had no gene match. This CDR3 is built from 15 residues. Looked up from germline, CDR1 is MNHEY and CDR2 is SMNVEV (reference sequence). The CDR3 DNA reads as TGTGCCAGCAGTTTAACGGGGACAGGTGGGCTCAGAGCTTTCTTT. The encoded protein is CASSLTGTGGLRAFF.

The chain uses TRBV10-2 and TRBJ1-1; possible D gene TRBD1, 5 bases. In germline, CDR1 is WSHSY, CDR2 SAAADI. Trimming pared 3 bases from V and 10 bases from J, leaving 12 bases between. The CDR3 length is 12 residues. The chain's CDR3 is CASSEWGGLAFF. The CDR3 DNA follows: TGCGCCAGCAGTGAATGGGGGGGGTTAGCTTTCTTT.

This clone has just one count. The J gene is TRBJ2-2, the V gene TRBV6-5; D perhaps matches TRBD1 (6 bases). Trimming removed 5 bases at V and 0 bases at J, with 7 bases between. In germline, CDR1 is MNHEY, CDR2 SVGAGI. The CDR3 has 14 residues. The CDR3 reads CASSRTANTGELFF. CDR3 DNA: TGTGCCAGCAGTAGGACAGCGAACACCGGGGAGCTGTTTTTT.

The J gene is TRBJ1-2, the V gene TRBV30; 7 bases are a match to TRBD1. Germline loops: CDR1 GTSNPN, CDR2 SVGIG (reference sequence). Trimming removed 3 bases from V and 8 bases from J; junction bases left unmatched: 12. The CDR3 length is 14 residues. DNA of the CDR3: TGTGCCTGGAGGTCGGAAGGGGGCCGGGAGGGCTACACCTTC. This codes for CAWRSEGGREGYTF.

This chain links TRBV18 with TRBJ1-2; 9 positions agree with TRBD1. Germline-derived CDR1 and CDR2 are KGHSH and LQKENI. The CDR3 extends over 14 amino acids. V shed 4 bases, J shed 2 bases, and the junction held 2 bases outside the gene matches. The CDR3 sequence is CASSRQGGNYGYTF. CDR3 coding DNA: TGTGCCAGCTCACGACAGGGGGGAAACTATGGCTACACCTTC.